A single sample gave rise to the 25 T cell receptor beta chains below, sequenced in a study of CXCR3-negative and CXCR3-positive naive CD8 T cells. The libraries of TRB cDNA were prepared using 5' RACE with UMI labels. From its re-call of the 5' RACE reads, TCRdb lists each CDR3 protein once, without DNA. The sample's table shows over 40,000 distinct CDR3 sequences. Sequencing was performed on naive CXCR3- CD8+ T cells from blood. Subset noted: CD45RO-CCR7+CD27+CD95- naive CD8+ T cells lacking CXCR3 (TNR3-). The receptors stem from a human donor in good health. Some clones in this sample may be carry-over from other donors' samples.

The gene calls are TRBV20-1 and TRBJ2-4; TCRdb designates TRBD1, a call that cannot be tested without DNA. Germline V CDR1 and CDR2: DFQATT, SNEGSKA (reference sequence). CDR3 length: 15 amino acids. CDR3 loop: CSARITGGALDIQYF.

V gene TRBV29-1 combines with J gene TRBJ2-4; the TRBD1 assignment by TCRdb is unverifiable without DNA. The CDR3 totals 14 residues. Germline CDR1 is SQVTM and CDR2 is ANQGSEA. The CDR3 sequence: CSVEGPIAKNIQYF. The entire variable domain, with the rest obtained from reference TRBV29-1 and TRBJ2-4, is as follows: SAVISQKPSRDICQRGTSLTIQCQVDSQVTMMFWYRQQPGQSLTLIATANQGSEATYESGFVIDKFPISRPNLTFSTLTVSNMSPEDSSIYLCSVEGPIAKNIQYFGAGTRLSVL.

J is TRBJ2-7 and V is TRBV5-1; the D call from TCRdb, TRBD1, cannot be confirmed without DNA. This CDR3 has 15 amino acids. The V gene's germline CDR1 is SGHRS and CDR2 YFSETQ. The CDR3 sequence: CASSQRGQGSYEQYF. The whole variable domain, filled in from reference TRBV5-1 and TRBJ2-7, reads KAGVTQTPRYLIKTRGQQVTLSCSPISGHRSVSWYQQTPGQGLQFLFEYFSETQRNKGNFPGRFSGRQFSNSRSEMNVSTLELGDSALYLCASSQRGQGSYEQYFGPGTRLTVT.

V is TRBV5-1 and J is TRBJ1-4; the TCRdb D gene call, TRBD1, has no DNA to confirm it. The CDR3 is 15 residues long. The germline CDR1 and CDR2 sequences are SGHRS and YFSETQ. The CDR3 loop is CASSSRDRENEKLFF.

The rearrangement uses TRBV29-1 and TRBJ1-2. Germline V CDR1 and CDR2: SQVTM, ANQGSEA. The CDR3 sequence is 12 residues long. This CDR3 reads CSVEEGYYGYTF.

The chain links TRBV28 to TRBJ2-2. CDR3 size: 12 residues. Germline lookup yields CDR1 MDHEN and CDR2 SYDVKM. The CDR3 region is CASSPFTGELFF.

V is TRBV14 and J is TRBJ2-7; there is no DNA to check the TCRdb D call of TRBD1. The CDR3 extends over 15 amino acids. Germline assignment: CDR1 SGHDN and CDR2 FVKESK. The CDR3 loop is CASSPTGESTGEQYF.

CDR3 sequence reads: CASSYPDTQYF. The chain links TRBV6-2 or TRBV6-3 to TRBJ2-3. Germline lookup yields CDR1 MNHEY and CDR2 SVGEGT. The CDR3 runs to 11 residues.

This CDR3 reads CASSYSRRLGTYEQYF. The rearrangement uses TRBV6-2 or TRBV6-3 and TRBJ2-7; TCRdb calls TRBD2, which cannot be checked without DNA. This CDR3 has 16 residues. Germline V gene sequence: CDR1 MNHEY, CDR2 SVGEGT.

The CDR3 region is CASSLIGSGELFF. V usage is TRBV7-3 and J usage is TRBJ2-2; there is no DNA to check the TCRdb D call of TRBD2. Germline loops: CDR1 SGHTA, CDR2 FQGTGA. The CDR3 is 13 amino acids. Based on the CDR3 plus reference TRBV7-3 and TRBJ2-2, the full variable domain is GAGVSQTPSNKVTEKGKYVELRCDPISGHTALYWYRQSLGQGPEFLIYFQGTGAADDSGLPNDRFFAVRPEGSVSTLKIQRTERGDSAVYLCASSLIGSGELFFGEGSRLTVL.

V gene TRBV6-2 or TRBV6-3 combines with J gene TRBJ1-5; TCRdb lists TRBD1, though no DNA is available to test this call. CDR1 is MNHEY, CDR2 SVGEGT, per germline. This CDR3 has 16 residues. CDR3 in amino acids: CASSTERQVIFQPQHF.

The chain links TRBV12-3 or TRBV12-4 to TRBJ2-7; there is no DNA to check the TCRdb D call of TRBD2. The CDR3 contains 16 residues. CDR3 amino acids: CASSHFLAGPPYEQYF.

CDR3: CATSDAGGNNEQFF. V gene TRBV24-1 combines with J gene TRBJ2-1; TCRdb gives TRBD1 as the D gene, but with no DNA this cannot be confirmed. CDR1 is KGHDR and CDR2 is SFDVKD in the germline V gene. This CDR3 spans 14 amino acids.

The CDR3 sequence: CASSSSYGGANTEAFF. V gene TRBV7-9 combines with J gene TRBJ1-1; the D gene TCRdb calls, TRBD1, cannot be checked with no DNA. The CDR3 length is 16 residues. Germline V CDR1 and CDR2: SEHNR, FQNEAQ (reference sequence).

The chain joins TRBV5-5 to TRBJ2-1; TCRdb names TRBD1, which stays unverified in the absence of DNA. The germline gives CDR1 SGHKS, CDR2 YYEKEE (reference sequence). The CDR3 covers 15 residues. CDR3 in amino acids: CASSWTGDYDVEQFF.

V gene TRBV29-1 combines with J gene TRBJ2-7; without DNA, the TCRdb call of TRBD1 cannot be checked. This CDR3 is built from 13 residues. Germline CDR1 and CDR2: SQVTM and ANQGSEA. The CDR3 sequence: CSVEDRDPGEQYF.

This sequence joins TRBV5-1 and TRBJ2-7; no DNA is available, so the TRBD1 call from TCRdb remains unchecked. Germline CDR1 SGHRS, CDR2 YFSETQ. The CDR3 runs to 15 residues. The CDR3 is CASRDLDNNSYEQYF. Combining the CDR3 with reference TRBV5-1 and TRBJ2-7 gives the whole variable domain KAGVTQTPRYLIKTRGQQVTLSCSPISGHRSVSWYQQTPGQGLQFLFEYFSETQRNKGNFPGRFSGRQFSNSRSEMNVSTLELGDSALYLCASRDLDNNSYEQYFGPGTRLTVT.

V and J are TRBV20-1 and TRBJ1-1; the TCRdb call, TRBD1, lacks DNA for checking. The CDR3 extends over 14 amino acids. Germline lookup yields CDR1 DFQATT and CDR2 SNEGSKA (reference sequence). The CDR3 loop is CSARAGGASPEAFF.

The chain carries TRBV4-3 and TRBJ2-7; with no DNA, the TCRdb D assignment of TRBD2 cannot be verified. The CDR3 sequence is 17 residues long. Germline-derived CDR1 and CDR2 are LGHNA and YSLEER. CDR3 amino acids: CASSQDHRLAGSTEQYF.

The chain joins TRBV12-3 or TRBV12-4 to TRBJ2-1; checking the TCRdb D call of TRBD1 is not possible without DNA. There are 14 residues in the CDR3. The CDR3 spells CASIQGYRHNEQFF.

The chain couples TRBV19 to TRBJ2-1; with no DNA, the TCRdb D assignment of TRBD1 cannot be verified. CDR1 LNHDA and CDR2 SQIVND come from the germline V gene (reference sequence). The CDR3 has 16 amino acids. The CDR3 loop reads CASSIAGRASYNEQFF. Using reference TRBV19 and TRBJ2-1 for the parts outside the CDR3, the full variable domain is DGGITQSPKYLFRKEGQNVTLSCEQNLNHDAMYWYRQDPGQGLRLIYYSQIVNDFQKGDIAEGYSVSREKKESFPLTVTSAQKNPTAFYLCASSIAGRASYNEQFFGPGTRLTVL.

This sequence joins TRBV7-2 and TRBJ1-1; TCRdb selects TRBD1, and the lack of DNA leaves this call unchecked. Germline V lookup: CDR1 SGHTA, CDR2 FQGNSA. The CDR3 runs to 15 residues. Here the CDR3 reads CASSLALTGGREAFF.

The chain employs TRBV7-6 and TRBJ2-1; without DNA, the TCRdb call of TRBD2 cannot be checked. The CDR3 is 17 amino acids. Germline CDR1 is SGHVS and CDR2 is FNYEAQ. This CDR3 is CASSLVVALADLGEQFF.

The chain combines TRBV28 with TRBJ2-5; TCRdb names TRBD1, which stays unverified in the absence of DNA. The CDR3 spans 14 residues. CDR1 MDHEN and CDR2 SYDVKM come from the germline V gene. The CDR3 protein is CASIGTPGGETQYF.

V and J are TRBV7-9 and TRBJ2-1. The CDR3 has 12 amino acids. Germline CDR1 reads SEHNR; CDR2 reads FQNEAQ (reference sequence). The CDR3 here is CASSWTNNEQFF.